This T cell receptor beta chain appears in the sequencing data of a study of shared clonotypes between healthy human individuals. Study-wide findings and caveats: Blood was the only sampled material, and tissue repertoires likely differ.

The CDR3 extends over 12 amino acids. In germline, CDR1 is LGHNT, CDR2 FRNRAP. The germline V and J ends were trimmed by 0 bases and 8 bases, with 5 bases remaining between them. About this clone itself: Its specificity is not known.

An assay was performed, and its level was deep. Unsorted PBMC contributed 250 to 300 ng DNA, approximately 30,000 T cell genomes, to each replicate PCR. The unsorted PBMC sample used ten immunoSEQ deep assay plates. Repertoires were generated with immunoSEQ multiplex PCR, while TCRdb's copy carries only in-frame clones and drops some. The table shows fewer than 650,000 clones, with over 60% occurring only once. This TCR came from a woman in her forties in good health. Some clones in this sample may be carry-over from other donors' samples. This chain connects TRBV12-5 to TRBJ2-1; D unresolved. Input material: PBMCs. The CDR3 bases are TGTGCTAGTGGTTTGGTGCCCGATGAGCAGTTCTTC. Its translation: CASGLVPDEQFF.